This T cell receptor (beta chain) emerged from a study of T cell repertoires in cytomegalovirus infection. TCRdb redid the calling of the reads with MiXCR, one entry per CDR3 protein. The sample contains fewer than 550,000 distinct CDR3 sequences, approximately 33% of which appear only once. This clonotype turned up a few times. Germline lookup yields CDR1 DFQATT and CDR2 SNEGSKA (reference sequence). The CDR3 totals 14 residues. Trimming took 2 bases from V and 2 from J, leaving 12 bases between them. Source material: PBMCs. The source is a human donor in good health (CMV status not recorded). Some clones in this sample may be carry-over from other donors' samples. The rearrangement links TRBV20-1 to TRBJ1-1; no clear D gene. CDR3 in amino acids: CSARTRVSNTEAFF. For the CDR3, the DNA is TGCAGTGCTAGAACCCGGGTCAGCAACACTGAAGCTTTCTTT.